This section outlines one T cell receptor beta chain sequence together with its context. The assay was immunoSEQ multiplex PCR, and TCRdb's table has in-frame clones only and misses some. Of about 59,000 clones listed, 65% to 80% were seen once; the top ten hold approximately 8.3%. This sample is drawn from a study of radiotherapy plus CTLA-4 blockade in lung cancer. V lost 1 base and J 7 bases, leaving 10 bases between the germline ends. Germline V CDR1 and CDR2: KGHSH, LQKENI. CDR3 length: 13 residues. This material consisted of peripheral blood, taken from a patient treated with radiotherapy plus ipilimumab. The chain joins TRBV18 to TRBJ1-2; possible D gene TRBD1, 6 bases. The sequence came from a human donor with non-small cell lung cancer whose response to radiotherapy plus ipilimumab could not be evaluated. The CDR3 region is CASSPRQDSGYTF. The DNA for the CDR3 is TGTGCCAGCTCACCACGACAGGATTCTGGCTACACCTTC.